This TCR beta chain was captured by sequencing in a study of cytomegalovirus exposure and HLA in healthy donors. This clone was observed a handful of times. The germline V gene encodes CDR1 SQVTM and CDR2 ANQGSEA. J gave up 5 bases and V 3 bases, and 7 bases lay outside the gene matches. CDR3 size: 13 residues. The PCR contained 60 Vbeta and 13 Jbeta primers. TCRdb's copy holds only in-frame clones and misses some; the assay was immunoSEQ multiplex PCR. The sample has 220,000 or so clones, almost 80% seen once; the top ten hold approximately 3.9%. The rearrangement joins TRBV29-1 to TRBJ2-7; 7 positions agree with TRBD1. This clonotype was sampled from a male donor in good health and CMV-seronegative. The specimen was PBMCs. The CDR3 reads CSVDLGGADEQYF. CDR3 coding DNA: TGCAGCGTTGATTTAGGGGGCGCGGACGAGCAGTACTTC.